These 23 T cell receptor beta chains were all obtained from the same sample, sequenced in a study of memory CD4+ T cells and cytomegalovirus serostatus. Here immunoSEQ multiplex PCR was the method, and the copy in TCRdb shows in-frame clones only, minus some. The profile covers 40,000 to 60,000 clones, with approximately 78% appearing a single time and 0.7% to 0.8% taken by the ten largest. The sort gate was single viable CD3+CD4+CD8-CD45RO+ cells for memory CD4+ T cells. Sequencing was done on a sample of memory CD4+ T cells from blood. Receptors were obtained from an adult in good health and CMV-seronegative.

The chain joins TRBV5-1 to TRBJ1-1; D is undetermined. Trimming removed 0 bases from V and 1 base from J, with 10 bases in between. The CDR3 totals 15 residues. Germline CDR1 reads SGHRS; CDR2 reads YFSETQ. CDR3 region: CASSLGAEQNTEAFF. CDR3 bases: TGCGCCAGCAGCTTGGGGGCTGAGCAGAACACTGAAGCTTTCTTT.

J is TRBJ1-1 and V is TRBV6-1, with a possible D match to TRBD1 (5 bases). CDR1 and CDR2 (germline): MNHNS, SASEGT. The V gene lost 7 bases and the J gene lost 4 bases, with 16 bases spanning the gap. This CDR3 contains 14 residues. CDR3 DNA sequence: TGTGCCAGCACTTTGGGGGGTAGTTTCACTGAAGCTTTCTTT. It yields the protein CASTLGGSFTEAFF.

The chain joins TRBV30 to TRBJ2-5; D uncertain. The V end was cut by 0 bases, the J end by 2 bases, with 1 base between. The CDR3 totals 11 residues. Germline values: CDR1 GTSNPN, CDR2 SVGIG (reference sequence). The CDR3 DNA is TGTGCCTGGAGTGTACAAGAGACCCAGTACTTC. Protein: CAWSVQETQYF.

The rearrangement uses TRBV7-8 and TRBJ2-7; 9 nucleotides agree with TRBD1. CDR3 length equals 14 residues. Germline CDR1 and CDR2: SGHVS and FQNEAQ. The V and J ends lost 5 bases and 5 bases, in that order; junction bases with no gene match: 7. The CDR3 sequence is CASSLGDRVDEQYF. The CDR3 bases are TGTGCCAGCAGCCTAGGGGACAGGGTAGACGAGCAGTACTTC.

The chain has TRBV6-5 and TRBJ1-1; TRBD1 might be the D (6 bases). The CDR3 has 15 residues. Per the germline V gene, CDR1 is MNHEY and CDR2 is SVGAGI. V was cut by 2 bases and J by 0 bases, with 10 bases left in between. CDR3 nucleotides: TGTGCCAGCAGTTACGTCGGGGGGCTGAACACTGAAGCTTTCTTT. The encoded protein is CASSYVGGLNTEAFF.

The chain employs TRBV11-3 and TRBJ2-2; a weak D match, TRBD1 (6 bases). Germline V gene data show CDR1 as SGHNT and CDR2 as YENEEA. V dropped 6 bases and J dropped 4 bases, with 9 bases sitting between them. This CDR3 spans 13 amino acids. The CDR3 bases are TGTGCCAGCAGACTAGGGGGCACCGGGGAGCTGTTTTTT. This encodes CASRLGGTGELFF.

V usage is TRBV2 and J usage is TRBJ1-5, with TRBD1 matching over 9 bases. This CDR3 has 13 amino acids. Germline V gene lookup returns CDR1 SNHLY and CDR2 FYNNEI. V was pared by 7 bases and J by 6 bases, with 4 bases of the junction left unmatched. The chain's CDR3 is CASMGTGFQPQHF. For the CDR3, the DNA is TGTGCCAGCATGGGGACAGGGTTTCAGCCCCAGCATTTT.

The chain uses TRBV7-2 and TRBJ2-5; D is undetermined. The V gene lost 5 bases and the J gene lost 5 bases, with 15 bases spanning the gap. The germline CDR1 and CDR2 sequences are SGHTA and FQGNSA. The CDR3 spans 14 residues. CDR3 sequence (DNA): TGTGCCAGCAGCCAAAACGCCCCGGTGGAGACCCAGTACTTC. It specifies CASSQNAPVETQYF.

The chain joins TRBV6-6 to TRBJ2-3, with TRBD1 matching over 7 bases. Germline V gene data show CDR1 as MNHNY and CDR2 as SVGAGI (reference sequence). Losses at the gene ends were 8 bases for V and 1 base for J; bases not matched to a gene: 12. The CDR3 runs 16 residues. Here the CDR3 reads CASLTTGIGGTDTQYF. The CDR3 DNA sequence: TGTGCCAGCCTAACGACAGGGATCGGGGGCACAGATACGCAGTATTTT.

The V call is TRBV10-3, the J call TRBJ2-5; perhaps TRBD2 as D (5 bases). This CDR3 is 14 amino acids long. The germline gives CDR1 ENHRY, CDR2 SYGVKD. V lost 2 bases and J lost 5, with 12 bases in between. The CDR3 DNA reads as TGTGCCATCAGTGAGGGACCGGGGTTGGAGACCCAGTACTTC. As protein: CAISEGPGLETQYF.

This clone was observed a single time. In nucleotides, the CDR3 is TGTGCCAGCAGCCCAAAATATGAAGCTTTCTTT. Its protein is CASSPKYEAFF. The chain uses TRBV7-8 and TRBJ1-1; D ambiguous. The CDR3 is made up of 11 amino acids. Between the trimmed V and J ends, which lost 5 bases and 7 bases, there was a span of 8 bases. CDR1 and CDR2 (germline): SGHVS, FQNEAQ.

Worth noting for this clone: Other DNA sequences in the same sample also yield this CDR3. This chain connects TRBV2 to TRBJ1-5; the D gene is possibly TRBD1 (5 bases). Deletions cut 6 bases from V and 7 bases from J, with 16 bases between. CDR3 length: 14 amino acids. CDR1 and CDR2 from the germline V gene are SNHLY and FYNNEI. The CDR3 region has the DNA TGTGCCAGCAGCGAGGGGCCGAGGGACCAGCCCCAGCATTTT. Translating it yields CASSEGPRDQPQHF.

The rearrangement uses TRBV18 and TRBJ1-1; D ambiguous. V lost 3 bases and J 0 bases, leaving 5 bases between the germline ends. The CDR3 is made up of 13 amino acids. CDR1 and CDR2 from the germline V gene are KGHSH and LQKENI. CDR3 nucleotide sequence: TGTGCCAGCTCACCGGTCATGAACACTGAAGCTTTCTTT. It translates to CASSPVMNTEAFF.

The rearrangement links TRBV27 to TRBJ2-1; 7 bases match TRBD2. Germline CDR1 reads MNHEY; CDR2 reads SMNVEV (reference sequence). The CDR3 extends over 14 amino acids. The V and J ends lost 5 bases and 6 bases, in that order; junction bases with no gene match: 7. In nucleotides, the CDR3 is TGTGCCAGCAGTCGACTAGCCGGTTCCAATGAGCAGTTCTTC. Amino acid sequence: CASSRLAGSNEQFF.

The gene calls are TRBV19 and TRBJ1-2, with 8 bases aligning to TRBD1. Germline assignment: CDR1 LNHDA and CDR2 SQIVND (reference sequence). J was trimmed by 7 bases and V by 1 base; bases with no gene match: 2. This CDR3 region has 13 residues. The CDR3 spells CASSIGDRTGYTF. For the CDR3, the DNA is TGTGCCAGTAGTATAGGGGACAGGACTGGCTACACCTTC. Complete variable domain (other parts from reference TRBV19 and TRBJ1-2): DGGITQSPKYLFRKEGQNVTLSCEQNLNHDAMYWYRQDPGQGLRLIYYSQIVNDFQKGDIAEGYSVSREKKESFPLTVTSAQKNPTAFYLCASSIGDRTGYTFGSGTRLTVV.

The chain is built from TRBV5-4 and TRBJ1-4; a possible D gene is TRBD1 (5 bases). There are 15 residues in the CDR3. Germline V gene sequence: CDR1 SGHNT, CDR2 YYREEE (reference sequence). V dropped 1 base and J dropped 0 bases, with 7 bases sitting between them. This CDR3 reads CASSLMTATNEKLFF. The CDR3 DNA reads TGTGCCAGCAGCTTGATGACAGCAACTAATGAAAAACTGTTTTTT.

The chain links TRBV11-2 to TRBJ1-3; TRBD1 might be the D (6 bases). The germline V gene encodes CDR1 SGHAT and CDR2 FQNNGV. The V and J ends lost 5 bases and 0 bases respectively, with 17 bases between them. This CDR3 is 17 amino acids long. Here the CDR3 DNA reads TGTGCCAGCAGCAGATCGACAGGCTCCCGCTCTGGAAACACCATATATTTT. Amino acids: CASSRSTGSRSGNTIYF.

The chain joins TRBV9 to TRBJ1-4; the match to TRBD1 covers 7 bases. After removal of 2 bases from V and 3 bases from J, the junction contained 7 bases not matched to a gene. The CDR3 is 16 residues long. Germline lookup yields CDR1 SGDLS and CDR2 YYNGEE. CDR3 DNA: TGTGCCAGCAGCGTGGGAGGGGGCGCGGCTAATGAAAAACTGTTTTTT. Translating gives CASSVGGGAANEKLFF.

The V gene is TRBV6-6, the J gene TRBJ1-1; D perhaps matches TRBD1 (5 bases). The V end lost 7 bases, the J end lost 6 bases, and 12 bases lay between the germline ends. Germline V lookup: CDR1 MNHNY, CDR2 SVGAGI (reference sequence). The CDR3 runs 12 residues. The chain's CDR3 is CASTEAGAEAFF. The CDR3 nucleotides read TGTGCCAGCACCGAGGCGGGGGCTGAAGCTTTCTTT.

The genes are TRBV2 and TRBJ1-6; D not resolved. The CDR3 is 17 amino acids. The germline CDR1 and CDR2 sequences are SNHLY and FYNNEI. Trimming left V 4 bases short and J 0 bases short, with 13 bases between. The CDR3 coding sequence is TGTGCCAGCAGTGGCCCGGACGAGAGCTCCTATAATTCACCCCTCCACTTT. The encoded protein is CASSGPDESSYNSPLHF.

The table lists this clone with a count of one. The J gene is TRBJ1-1, the V gene TRBV4-1, with a tentative D call TRBD1 (5 bases). Germline CDR1 MGHRA, CDR2 YSYEKL. The CDR3 has 16 amino acids. Trimming cost V 4 bases and J 6 bases, with 21 bases left between them. The CDR3 sequence is CASSRRGAADNAEAFF. CDR3 bases: TGCGCCAGCAGCCGCCGTGGGGCAGCGGATAATGCTGAAGCTTTCTTT.

The V and J genes are TRBV4-2 and TRBJ1-3, with D possibly matching TRBD1 (6 bases). Trimming removed 6 bases at V and 0 bases at J, with 9 bases between. The CDR3 is made up of 14 amino acids. CDR1 and CDR2 from the germline V gene are LGHNA and YNFKEQ. The CDR3 reads CASRLGGSGNTIYF. In DNA form, the CDR3 reads TGTGCCAGCAGGTTAGGGGGCTCTGGAAACACCATATATTTT.

This clone appeared a single time. The chain carries TRBV6-5 and TRBJ1-2; 8 bases agree with TRBD1. V lost 2 bases to trimming and J lost 8 bases; unmatched junction nucleotides: 10. The germline gives CDR1 MNHEY, CDR2 SVGAGI. CDR3 length: 15 residues. The CDR3 region is CASSYQTGVGSGYTF. The CDR3 bases are TGTGCCAGCAGTTACCAGACAGGGGTGGGGAGCGGCTACACCTTC.